One and the same sample provided the 22 T cell receptor beta chains below, sequenced in a study of blood T cell repertoires in COVID-19 (dated by TCRdb to the early 2020s). Library preparation employed the immunoSEQ multiplex PCR assay. TCRdb provides this immuneACCESS table in a form limited to in-frame rearrangements. Some clones are lacking; in checked studies, under half of them reflect an unresolved V gene, and why the rest are absent is not known. A total of 350,000 or so clones appear in this sample, 70% to 90% of them only once. The ten largest make up around 1.6% of the sample. Sequences were obtained from peripheral blood. The receptors originated from a woman aged 25 to 39 with COVID-19, enrolled during active disease.

The chain carries TRBV11-2 and TRBJ2-5, with a weak D call TRBD2 (7 bases). Germline CDR1 is SGHAT and CDR2 is FQNNGV. V was trimmed by 5 bases and J by 1 base, leaving 17 bases between them. The CDR3 is 16 amino acids. CDR3 sequence (DNA): TGTGCCAGCAGCCGCCGGGGGCGGGGGACCCAAGAGACCCAGTACTTC. Its protein product is CASSRRGRGTQETQYF.

This sequence joins TRBV7-2 and TRBJ2-3; D unresolved. Germline lookup yields CDR1 SGHTA and CDR2 FQGNSA. The CDR3 has 11 amino acids. V lost 2 bases to trimming and J lost 6 bases, with 3 bases between them. The CDR3 DNA sequence: TGTGCCAGCAGCTTATCGGATACGCAGTATTTT. Translation: CASSLSDTQYF.

The chain couples TRBV7-9 to TRBJ2-5; D is unresolved. CDR1 is SEHNR and CDR2 is FQNEAQ in the germline V gene (reference sequence). The CDR3 length is 14 residues. V lost 3 bases and J lost 7, with 15 bases in between. DNA of the CDR3: TGTGCCAGCAGCTTGGCCGGCGGCCCGGGGACCCAGTACTTC. It codes for CASSLAGGPGTQYF.

The V gene is TRBV6-2 or TRBV6-3, the J gene TRBJ2-3; 7 bases agree with TRBD1. The CDR3 is made up of 14 amino acids. Losses at the gene ends were 5 bases for V and 7 bases for J; bases not matched to a gene: 9. In germline, CDR1 is MNHEY, CDR2 SVGEGT. CDR3 nucleotide sequence: TGTGCCAGCAGTGGGGGACAGCATACAAATACGCAGTATTTT. Amino acid sequence: CASSGGQHTNTQYF.

This chain joins TRBV15 and TRBJ1-2; tentatively, D is TRBD1 (6 bases). The length of the CDR3 is 14 residues. The V and J ends lost 6 bases and 5 bases respectively, with 16 bases between them. Germline assignment: CDR1 LNHNV and CDR2 YYDKDF (reference sequence). CDR3 nucleotides: TGTGCCACCAGTGAAGTGGACAGACCTTATGGCTACACCTTC. It encodes CATSEVDRPYGYTF. Supplemented by reference TRBV15 and TRBJ1-2, the full variable domain reads DAMVIQNPRYQVTQFGKPVTLSCSQTLNHNVMYWYQQKSSQAPKLLFHYYDKDFNNEADTPDNFQSRRPNTSFCFLDIRSPGLGDTAMYLCATSEVDRPYGYTFGSGTRLTVV.

CDR3 residues: CASSVSGGAYNEQFF. DNA of the CDR3: TGTGCCAGCTCCGTTAGCGGGGGGGCGTATAATGAGCAGTTCTTC. This sequence joins TRBV18 and TRBJ2-1; 11 bases line up with TRBD2. V lost 6 bases to trimming and J lost 7 bases; unmatched junction nucleotides: 8. The germline gives CDR1 KGHSH, CDR2 LQKENI. This CDR3 has 15 amino acids. The complete variable domain, with remaining parts taken from reference TRBV18 and TRBJ2-1, reads NAGVMQNPRHLVRRRGQEARLRCSPMKGHSHVYWYRQLPEEGLKFMVYLQKENIIDESGMPKERFSAEFPKEGPSILRIQQVVRGDSAAYFCASSVSGGAYNEQFFGPGTRLTVL.

CDR3 DNA sequence: TGTGCCACCAGCAGAGGGGGACACCGTGAGAGCACAGATACGCAGTATTTT. Encoded protein: CATSRGGHRESTDTQYF. This chain uses TRBV15 with TRBJ2-3; weak D call: TRBD1 (6 bases). V was pared by 1 base and J by 0 bases, with 14 bases between. Germline-derived CDR1 and CDR2 are LNHNV and YYDKDF (reference sequence). The CDR3 spans 17 residues.

The chain employs TRBV27 and TRBJ1-2, with 11 bases identical to TRBD1. Germline trimming cut 3 bases from V and 8 bases from J; bases unmatched to any gene: 5. Germline CDR1 reads MNHEY; CDR2 reads SMNVEV (reference sequence). CDR3 size: 14 residues. The CDR3 reads CASSFLGTGGGYTF. CDR3 in DNA: TGTGCCAGCAGTTTCCTCGGGACAGGGGGAGGCTACACCTTC.

The gene calls are TRBV2 and TRBJ1-2; TRBD1 is a possible D gene (6 bases). The CDR3 length is 13 residues. The V end lost 5 bases, the J end lost 1 base, and 8 bases lay between the germline ends. Germline V gives CDR1 SNHLY, CDR2 FYNNEI. CDR3 coding DNA: TGTGCCAGCAGTTTGGACAGTAACTATGGCTACACCTTC. Protein sequence: CASSLDSNYGYTF.

The genes are TRBV29-1 and TRBJ1-3; D unclear. Germline V gene sequence: CDR1 SQVTM, CDR2 ANQGSEA. This CDR3 contains 14 residues. The V gene lost 4 bases and the J gene lost 1 base, with 11 bases spanning the gap. The CDR3 DNA reads TGCAGCGTTGTCCTCGGAGGGTCTGGAAACACCATATATTTT. Translating it yields CSVVLGGSGNTIYF.

J is TRBJ2-3 and V is TRBV19, with TRBD2 identical over 8 bases. V shed 4 bases and J 4 bases; nucleotides not matched to a gene: 4. This CDR3 spans 14 amino acids. The germline gives CDR1 LNHDA, CDR2 SQIVND (reference sequence). The CDR3 bases are TGTGCCAGTAGTAACCCCGGGGGGGCAGATACGCAGTATTTT. As protein: CASSNPGGADTQYF.

The rearrangement links TRBV29-1 to TRBJ1-5; TRBD1 aligns across 8 bases. Germline-derived CDR1 and CDR2 are SQVTM and ANQGSEA. This CDR3 is built from 13 residues. Trimming took 2 bases from V and 4 from J; bases not matched to a gene: 1. Here the CDR3 DNA reads TGCAGCGTTGAACAGGGGGCGAATCAGCCCCAGCATTTT. This sequence encodes CSVEQGANQPQHF.

The rearrangement links TRBV4-2 to TRBJ1-5; possible D gene TRBD1, 5 bases. The CDR3 has 15 residues. The ends were cut back, 0 bases at V and 2 bases at J, with 8 bases in the middle. CDR1 LGHNA and CDR2 YNFKEQ come from the germline V gene. DNA for the CDR3: TGTGCCAGCAGCCAAGAGCGGGGCGGCAATCAGCCCCAGCATTTT. This codes for CASSQERGGNQPQHF.

The chain recombines TRBV11-3 with TRBJ1-1, with TRBD1 as a possible D gene (5 bases). The ends were cut back, 0 bases at V and 4 bases at J, with 9 bases in the middle. From germline, CDR1 is SGHNT and CDR2 YENEEA. The CDR3 extends over 14 amino acids. The CDR3 DNA follows: TGTGCCAGCAGCTTAGATACAGGACGCACTGAAGCTTTCTTT. Encoded protein: CASSLDTGRTEAFF.

The chain links TRBV28 to TRBJ1-2, with a tentative D call TRBD1 (5 bases). Germline CDR1 and CDR2: MDHEN and SYDVKM. V shed 1 base and J shed 3 bases, with 9 bases lying between them. The CDR3 runs to 14 residues. For the CDR3, the DNA is TGTGCCAGCAGTTTATTCAGGGTGGACTATGGCTACACCTTC. Protein sequence: CASSLFRVDYGYTF.

V and J are TRBV12-2 and TRBJ2-3; the table's D call, TRBD2, has no DNA check behind it. TRBV12-2 is noted as a pseudogene. The CDR3 is made up of 16 amino acids. CDR3 sequence reads: CASRPRTSGGTDTQYF. DNA of the CDR3: TGTGCAAGTCGCCCCAGGACTAGCGGCGGCACAGATACGCAGTATTTT.

The V gene is TRBV15, the J gene TRBJ1-6, with D unresolved. V gave up 0 bases and J gave up 7 bases, with 4 bases separating them. This CDR3 is 13 amino acids long. Germline CDR1 reads LNHNV; CDR2 reads YYDKDF (reference sequence). The CDR3: CATSRDVNSPLHF. Here the CDR3 DNA reads TGTGCCACCAGCAGAGACGTCAATTCACCCCTCCACTTT.

The V call is TRBV19, the J call TRBJ1-2; 9 bases match TRBD1. The CDR3 is 17 amino acids. The V gene's germline CDR1 is LNHDA and CDR2 SQIVND (reference sequence). Trimming cost V 5 bases and J 5 bases; bases outside gene matches: 15. Here the CDR3 DNA reads TGTGCCAGTAGTGACACCGGGACAGGGTTGTGGGGATATGGCTACACCTTC. It translates to CASSDTGTGLWGYGYTF.

V gene TRBV4-1 combines with J gene TRBJ2-1; 10 positions agree with TRBD1. CDR3 length equals 15 residues. CDR1 and CDR2 (germline): MGHRA, YSYEKL. V shed 2 bases, J shed 9 bases, and the junction held 7 bases outside the gene matches. The CDR3 DNA reads TGCGCCAGCAGCCAAACATTTAGACAGGGGGCTGAGCAGTTCTTC. Amino acids: CASSQTFRQGAEQFF.

The CDR3 loop is CASSLTGDNNSPLHF. Written as DNA, the CDR3 is TGCGCCAGCAGCTTGACAGGGGACAATAATTCACCCCTCCACTTT. The genes are TRBV5-1 and TRBJ1-6, with TRBD1 matching over 7 bases. After removal of 1 base from V and 5 bases from J, the junction contained 3 bases not matched to a gene. Germline lookup yields CDR1 SGHRS and CDR2 YFSETQ. CDR3 length equals 15 residues.

The chain links TRBV19 to TRBJ1-1, with 7 bases aligning to TRBD1. Unmatched junction bases numbered 4, after V lost 1 base and J lost 2 bases. This CDR3 has 15 amino acids. CDR1 is LNHDA and CDR2 is SQIVND in the germline V gene (reference sequence). The CDR3 sequence: CASSIVQGGNTEAFF. Written as DNA, the CDR3 is TGTGCCAGTAGTATAGTGCAGGGGGGCAACACTGAAGCTTTCTTT.

The chain has TRBV7-3 and TRBJ1-1; the match to TRBD1 covers 8 bases. The CDR3 is made up of 15 amino acids. Germline values: CDR1 SGHTA, CDR2 FQGTGA. J was trimmed by 4 bases and V by 5 bases; bases with no gene match: 9. CDR3 DNA: TGTGCCAGCAGCCTGACAGGGGTAACGGGCACTGAAGCTTTCTTT. Translating it yields CASSLTGVTGTEAFF.